The sequence of this TCR beta chain was determined in a study of response to subunit inactivated influenza vaccine (dated by TCRdb to 2017 to 2018). The study in broad terms: Deep quantitative profiling of the T cell receptor repertoire was used in the study to follow responses to a trivalent subunit inactivated influenza vaccine.

The library relied on RT-PCR. The listed sequencing device is Illumina HiSeq 2500. The public reads were quality trimmed at Q25 with fastp and then assembled into clones with MiXCR by TCRdb, keeping productive beta chains. Rows merge per CDR3 protein into single entries with the most common DNA and genes. The table for this sample lists hundreds of thousands of distinct CDR3 sequences; roughly 10% of them were counted only once. 9.5% to 11% of the sample comes from the top ten. This clonotype came up many times. This receptor's antigen is unknown. No base qualities exist here, and no much larger clone lies one base off it. Overall results and qualifications from the work: The authors proposed that each seasonal influenza vaccination may bring in only a limited number of new T cells.

V was cut back by 5 bases and J by 8 bases, leaving a gap of 9 bases between them. There are 11 amino acids in the CDR3, from cysteine to phenylalanine inclusive. Kept here is only the CDR3 DNA, which spans 33 bases and is read in frame from base 1. Taken from the germline V gene (reference sequence), the CDR1 and CDR2 loops are SEHNR and FQNEAQ. These data were also filed under a second study, of T cells expressing NK-cell markers. Taken from the second paper: 5'RACE template switching, by which a universal primer site and unique molecular identifiers were added, was used to make TCR beta cDNA libraries. Seven to nine donors provided sorted CD3+CD56+NKG2C+, CD3+CD56+NKG2C- and CD3+CD56-NKG2C+ T-cell subsets, whose TCR beta-chain repertoires were profiled. Seven of the eight sequenced donors were HCMV-seropositive and one was HCMV-seronegative. In several experiments an anti-gammadeltaTCR antibody was added to restrict sorting to alphabetaTCR-expressing T cells. In six donors, the dominant CD3+CD56+NKG2C+ clonotypes ranked among the top 10 CD8+ clonotypes, making up about 1.0-8% of CD8+ T cells. Those dominant clonotypes were again the most abundant among CD3+CD56-NKG2C+ cells in several donors, at roughly 28.3-60.1%. It remained unclear whether the expanded NKG2C-expressing T cell clones were specific for HCMV antigens. All eight donors whose samples were sequenced were randomly selected healthy volunteers, three of them men and five women. HCMV serostatus was determined by detecting HCMV-specific IgG in serum with a commercial ELISA kit. Ficoll density gradient centrifugation was used to isolate peripheral blood mononuclear cells from blood. For several donors, bulk peripheral blood T-cell repertoires were also sequenced from unsorted PBMC. Synthesis of cDNA was primed from the TCR beta constant segment and was followed by two consecutive PCR amplification steps. Sequencing of the libraries produced 2 x 150 bp reads on Illumina HiSeq 2000/2500, MiSeq or NextSeq. MIGEC was used to demultiplex reads and group the reads by UMI, and MiTCR was used to assemble and quantify clonotypes. To remove erroneous sequences, TCR cDNA sequences were retained only when supported by two or more reads. The tcR package was used for downstream repertoire analysis, and clonotypes were matched between fractions using CDR3 nucleotide sequence together with V segment. Antigen specificity was annotated against VDJdb with VDJmatch, allowing one amino acid substitution in CDR3.

Rearrangement joined TRBV7-9 to TRBJ1-1; TRBD1 is possibly the D segment (5 matching bases). The sequence was obtained from a man aged 50 to 60 who received an inactivated influenza vaccine. Donor details come from another sample of the same person, matched by shared clones. This material consisted of PBMCs from blood, taken on the day of vaccination. CDR3 protein: CASSKGTEAFF. The DNA sequence is given as TGTGCCAGCAGCAAGGGGACGGAAGCTTTCTTT.